The present entry profiles one TCR beta chain with its context. No antigen is known for it. The source of the sample is a study of cytomegalovirus exposure and HLA in healthy donors. Study-level findings and limits: The listing of roughly 160 TCR beta chains classed them as cytomegalovirus-associated. In vitro, a few CMV-associated chains proved specific for CMV antigens.

The CDR3 is 15 residues long. V was clipped by 0 bases and J by 2 bases, with 10 bases between them. Per germline, CDR1 SGHDT and CDR2 YYEEEE. This table comes from immunoSEQ multiplex PCR, and its TCRdb copy is limited to in-frame clones, with some not included. The sample lists fewer than 200,000 clones; roughly nine tenths were seen once. Material: PBMCs. V gene TRBV5-6 combines with J gene TRBJ2-3; D not certain. This receptor was taken from a man aged 25 to 40 in good health and CMV-seropositive. Here the CDR3 reads CASSLVGALTDTQYF. CDR3 DNA: TGTGCCAGCAGCTTGGTAGGAGCCCTCACAGATACGCAGTATTTT.